This TCR beta chain derives from a study of cytomegalovirus exposure and HLA in healthy donors. Study-wide results and caveats: Productive rates of about 87% or about 30% were seen for most TCR beta V segments in an earlier analysis. Later work found that TCR association rates differed between HLA loci; DRB1 had the most and HLA-C the fewest.

The PCR had 60 Vbeta and 13 Jbeta primers. Repertoires were generated with immunoSEQ multiplex PCR, while TCRdb's copy carries only in-frame clones and drops some. The table lists roughly 120,000 clones, under 85% of them singletons. To note about this clone: Antigen: not known.

The sequence was collected from a woman in her fifties or sixties in good health and CMV-seropositive. The sample taken for sequencing was PBMCs.

This CDR3 is CASSLHGTGELFF. The CDR3 DNA follows: TGTGCCAGCTCCCTTCACGGTACCGGGGAGCTGTTTTTT. The V gene is TRBV27, the J gene TRBJ2-2, with D uncertain. This CDR3 has 13 amino acids. V shed 8 bases and J shed 5 bases, with 12 bases lying between them. Looked up from germline, CDR1 is MNHEY and CDR2 is SMNVEV (reference sequence).